This paragraph covers one T cell receptor beta chain sequence. Per the germline V gene, CDR1 is KGHSH and CDR2 is LQKENI. The CDR3 length is 16 residues. V lost 3 bases to trimming and J lost 4 bases; unmatched junction nucleotides: 11. Using immunoSEQ multiplex PCR, the repertoire was profiled, and TCRdb retains in-frame clones only, with some absent. Of 70,000 to 90,000 clones in the sample, around 85% were seen once. This specimen comes from a study of cytomegalovirus exposure and HLA in healthy donors. The chain joins TRBV18 to TRBJ1-1, with TRBD1 matching over 7 bases. The specimen was PBMCs. The sequence was obtained from a man younger than 40 in good health and CMV-seronegative. CDR3 residues: CASSPRGHTGATEAFF. The CDR3 region has the DNA TGTGCCAGCTCACCTCGAGGACACACAGGGGCCACTGAAGCTTTCTTT.